In its sample, the clone carrying this T cell receptor beta chain was seen once. At one end, the junction sequence differs from germline, possibly due to a read error. The time point is: persistent/refractory GD, antithyroid drugs over 5 years with positive TRAb. Following extraction of RNA from PBMCs, that RNA was used to make the TCR library. This sample was taken from a study of regulatory T cells in long-lasting Graves disease. For TCR beta, libraries came from iRepertoire HTBI primers and Arm-PCR of CDR3 regions. MiXCR, run by TCRdb on the multiplex PCR reads, gives a single entry per CDR3 protein. The sample has 450,000 or so distinct CDR3 sequences, about 22% seen once. This CDR3 is 16 amino acids long. Germline CDR1 is MDHEN and CDR2 is SYDVKM.

The source material was peripheral blood mononuclear cells (PBMCs), sampled when the disease was refractory, from a patient treated with antithyroid drugs. The gene calls are TRBV28 and TRBJ1-3; 9 positions match TRBD1. The receptor was derived from a female donor with Graves disease. The CDR3 loop reads CSSSHTGGGMGNTIYF. CDR3 sequence (DNA): TGTTCCAGCAGTCATACAGGGGGCGGTATGGGAAACACCATATATTTT.